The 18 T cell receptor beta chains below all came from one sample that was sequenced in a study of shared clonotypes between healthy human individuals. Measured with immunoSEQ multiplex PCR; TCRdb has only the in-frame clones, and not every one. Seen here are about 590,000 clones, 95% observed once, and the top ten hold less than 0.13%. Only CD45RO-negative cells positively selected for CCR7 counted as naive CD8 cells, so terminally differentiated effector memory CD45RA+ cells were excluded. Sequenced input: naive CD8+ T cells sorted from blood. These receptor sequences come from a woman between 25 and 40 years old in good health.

The CDR3 DNA reads as TGTGCCAGCAGTCCTCGGACTAGCGGGAGTTCTTACTCCTACGAGCAGTACTTC. The encoded protein is CASSPRTSGSSYSYEQYF. V gene TRBV27 combines with J gene TRBJ2-7; TRBD2 matches at 13 bases. CDR3 length: 18 residues. Trimming took 5 bases from V and 0 from J; bases not matched to a gene: 10. Germline CDR1 MNHEY, CDR2 SMNVEV (reference sequence).

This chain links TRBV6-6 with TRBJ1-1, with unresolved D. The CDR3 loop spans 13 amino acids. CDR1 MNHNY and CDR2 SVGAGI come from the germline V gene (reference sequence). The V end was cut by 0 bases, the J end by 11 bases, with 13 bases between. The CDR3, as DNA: TGTGCCAGCAGTTACTCCGTGCAGCTCCCGGCTTTCTTT. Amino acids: CASSYSVQLPAFF.

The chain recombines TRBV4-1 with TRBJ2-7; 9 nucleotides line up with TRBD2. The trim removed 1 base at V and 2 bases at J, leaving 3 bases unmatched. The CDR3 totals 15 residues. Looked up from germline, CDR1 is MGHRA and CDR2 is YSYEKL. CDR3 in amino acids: CASSQVPSGTYEQYF. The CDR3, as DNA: TGCGCCAGCAGCCAAGTACCTAGCGGGACCTACGAGCAGTACTTC.

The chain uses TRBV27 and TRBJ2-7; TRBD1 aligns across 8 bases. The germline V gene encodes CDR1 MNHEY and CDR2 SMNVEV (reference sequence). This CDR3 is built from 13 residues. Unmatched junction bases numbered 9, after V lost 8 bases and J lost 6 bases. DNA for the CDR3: TGTGCCAGCCGAGCCGGGACAGGCCTCGAGCAGTACTTC. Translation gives CASRAGTGLEQYF.

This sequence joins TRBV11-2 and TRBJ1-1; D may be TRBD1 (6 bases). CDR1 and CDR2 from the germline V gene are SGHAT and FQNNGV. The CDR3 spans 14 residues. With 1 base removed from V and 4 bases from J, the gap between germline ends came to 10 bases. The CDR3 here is CASSLVQGGTEAFF. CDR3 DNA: TGTGCCAGCAGCTTAGTACAGGGAGGCACTGAAGCTTTCTTT.

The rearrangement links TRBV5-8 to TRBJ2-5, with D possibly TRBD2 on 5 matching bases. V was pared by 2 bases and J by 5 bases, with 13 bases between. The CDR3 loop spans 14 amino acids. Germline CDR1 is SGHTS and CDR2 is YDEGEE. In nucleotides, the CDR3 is TGTGCCAGCAGCTTTAACGGGGAATCGGAGACCCAGTACTTC. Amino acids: CASSFNGESETQYF. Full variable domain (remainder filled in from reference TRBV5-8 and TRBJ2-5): EAGVTQSPTHLIKTRGQQATLRCSPISGHTSVYWYQQALGLGLQFLLWYDEGEERNRGNFPPRFSGRQFPNYSSELNVNALELEDSALYLCASSFNGESETQYFGPGTRLLVL.

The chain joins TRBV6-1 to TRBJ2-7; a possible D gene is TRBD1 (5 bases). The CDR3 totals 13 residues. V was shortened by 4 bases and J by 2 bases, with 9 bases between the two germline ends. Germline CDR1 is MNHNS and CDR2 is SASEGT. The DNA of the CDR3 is TGTGCCAGCAGTGGAAGGGGCCCCTACGAGCAGTACTTC. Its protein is CASSGRGPYEQYF.

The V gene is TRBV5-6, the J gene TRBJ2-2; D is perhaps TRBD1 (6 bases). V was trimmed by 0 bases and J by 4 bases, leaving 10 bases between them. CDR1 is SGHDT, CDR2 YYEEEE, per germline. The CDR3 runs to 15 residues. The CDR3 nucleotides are TGTGCCAGCAGCTTGGACAGGGCGGGCACCGGGGAGCTGTTTTTT. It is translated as CASSLDRAGTGELFF.

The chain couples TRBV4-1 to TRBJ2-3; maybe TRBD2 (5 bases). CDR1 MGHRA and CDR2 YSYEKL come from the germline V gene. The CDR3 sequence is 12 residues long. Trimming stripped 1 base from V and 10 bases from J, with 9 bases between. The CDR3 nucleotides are TGCGCCAGCAGCCAAGGCCACGGGGCGCAGTATTTT. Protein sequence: CASSQGHGAQYF.

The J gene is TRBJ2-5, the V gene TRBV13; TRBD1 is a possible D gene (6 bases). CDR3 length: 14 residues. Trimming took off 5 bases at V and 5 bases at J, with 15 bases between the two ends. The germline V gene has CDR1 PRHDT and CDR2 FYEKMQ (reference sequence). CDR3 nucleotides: TGTGCCAGCAGCGAACAGGGCGTGGGGGAGACCCAGTACTTC. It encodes CASSEQGVGETQYF.

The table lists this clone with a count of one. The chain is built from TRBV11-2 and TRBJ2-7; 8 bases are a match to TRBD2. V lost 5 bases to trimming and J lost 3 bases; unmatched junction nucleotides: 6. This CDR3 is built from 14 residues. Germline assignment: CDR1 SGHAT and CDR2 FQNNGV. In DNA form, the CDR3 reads TGTGCCAGCAGCCTTAGCGGGACTGGCTACGAGCAGTACTTC. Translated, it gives CASSLSGTGYEQYF.

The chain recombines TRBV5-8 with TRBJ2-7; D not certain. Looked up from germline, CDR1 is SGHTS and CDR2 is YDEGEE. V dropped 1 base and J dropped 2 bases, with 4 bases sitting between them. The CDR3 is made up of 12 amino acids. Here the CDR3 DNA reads TGTGCCAGCAGCTTGACCACCTACGAGCAGTACTTC. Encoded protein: CASSLTTYEQYF.

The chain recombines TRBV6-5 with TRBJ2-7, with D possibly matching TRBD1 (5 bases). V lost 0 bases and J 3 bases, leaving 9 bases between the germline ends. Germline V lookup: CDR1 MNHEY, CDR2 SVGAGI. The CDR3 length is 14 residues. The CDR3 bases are TGTGCCAGCAGTTACTCAGGGGCCTACTACGAGCAGTACTTC. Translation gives CASSYSGAYYEQYF.

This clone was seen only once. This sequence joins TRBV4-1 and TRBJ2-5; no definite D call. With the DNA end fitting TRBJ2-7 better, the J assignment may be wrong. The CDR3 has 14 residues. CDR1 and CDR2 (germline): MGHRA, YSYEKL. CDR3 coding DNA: TGCGCCAGCAGCCAAGGGCTATCGTGGAACGAGCAGTACTTC. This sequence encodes CASSQGLSWNEQYF.

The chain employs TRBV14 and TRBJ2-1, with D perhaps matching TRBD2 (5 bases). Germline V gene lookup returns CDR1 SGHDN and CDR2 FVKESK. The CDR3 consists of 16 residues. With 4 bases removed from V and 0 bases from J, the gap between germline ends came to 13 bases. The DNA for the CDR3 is TGTGCCAGCAGCCCCCTGAGGGAGAGCTCCTACAATGAGCAGTTCTTC. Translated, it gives CASSPLRESSYNEQFF.

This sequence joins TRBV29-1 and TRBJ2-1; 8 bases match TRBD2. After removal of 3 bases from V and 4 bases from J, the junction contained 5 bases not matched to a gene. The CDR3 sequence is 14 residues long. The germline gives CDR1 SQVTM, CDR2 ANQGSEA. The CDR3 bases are TGCAGCGTTGACGCGGGACTAGATTACAATGAGCAGTTCTTC. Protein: CSVDAGLDYNEQFF.

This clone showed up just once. The CDR3 DNA sequence: TGTGCCAGCGGGCGGGGGACCGCCTATAATTCACCCCTCCACTTT. Its translation: CASGRGTAYNSPLHF. This chain connects TRBV6-1 to TRBJ1-6; possibly TRBD1 for D (5 bases). The V gene lost 8 bases and the J gene lost 2 bases, with 13 bases spanning the gap. The V gene's germline CDR1 is MNHNS and CDR2 SASEGT. The CDR3 length is 15 residues.

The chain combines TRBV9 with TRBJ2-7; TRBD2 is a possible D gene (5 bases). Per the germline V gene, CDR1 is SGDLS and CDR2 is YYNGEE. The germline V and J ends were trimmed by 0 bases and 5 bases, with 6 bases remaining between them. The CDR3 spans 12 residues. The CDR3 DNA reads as TGTGCCAGCAGCGTAGGAGGGAACGAGCAGTACTTC. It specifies CASSVGGNEQYF. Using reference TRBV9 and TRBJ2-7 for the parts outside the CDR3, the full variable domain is DSGVTQTPKHLITATGQRVTLRCSPRSGDLSVYWYQQSLDQGLQFLIQYYNGEERAKGNILERFSAQQFPDLHSELNLSSLELGDSALYFCASSVGGNEQYFGPGTRLTVT.